A selection of T cell receptor beta chains follows, all from one sample in a study of early T cells in non-severe SARS-CoV-2 infection. TCRdb fed the 5' RACE reads into MiXCR, producing one record per CDR3 protein. The sample includes around 67,000 distinct CDR3 sequences, 12% of them seen just once. The sequenced sample was whole blood. The receptors were gathered from an adult who was a healthcare worker with PCR-confirmed SARS-CoV-2 infection or an uninfected control (not recorded which). Both conserved end residues are part of each CDR3. Each record gives: D gene, V gene, J gene, clone size, CDR3 protein, CDR3 DNA. The D gene is left open where the match is weak. The size of a clone is reported for some rows only, either as once, few or many, or as a class for expanded clones.

>TRBD2|TRBV27|TRBJ2-6|few
CASPWGGGISGANVLTF
TGTGCCAGCCCATGGGGGGGAGGGATCTCCGGGGCCAACGTCCTGACTTTC
>TRBD1|TRBV2|TRBJ1-1|.
CASTITPGGAFF
TGTGCCAGCACCATTACACCAGGGGGAGCTTTCTTT
>.|TRBV30|TRBJ1-2|many
CAWSRTGDGNYGYTF
TGTGCCTGGAGTCGGACTGGGGACGGAAACTATGGCTACACCTTC
>.|TRBV30|TRBJ1-6|few
CAWSVRTENSPLHF
TGTGCCTGGAGTGTAAGGACCGAGAATTCACCCCTCCACTTT
>TRBD1|TRBV5-1|TRBJ1-4|.
CASSFTGQVDEKLFF
TGCGCCAGCAGCTTTACGGGACAGGTCGATGAAAAACTGTTTTTT
>.|TRBV5-8|TRBJ2-4|.
CASSPGTPAKNIQYF
TGTGCCAGCAGCCCGGGGACACCAGCCAAAAACATTCAGTACTTC
>TRBD1|TRBV20-1|TRBJ1-6|many
CSARGDRNSPLHF
TGCAGTGCTAGGGGGGACAGGAATTCACCCCTCCACTTT
>TRBD1|TRBV10-3|TRBJ1-5|many
CAIRGQGDQPQHF
TGTGCCATCAGGGGACAGGGCGATCAGCCCCAGCATTTT
>.|TRBV29-1|TRBJ2-3|.
CSVDGPGADTQYF
TGCAGCGTGGATGGGCCGGGCGCAGATACGCAGTATTTT
>.|TRBV12-3/TRBV12-4|TRBJ1-2|.
CASSFQDLYGYTF
TGTGCCAGCAGTTTTCAGGACTTATATGGCTACACCTTC
>.|TRBV7-2|TRBJ2-1|.
CASSSHRVSYNEQFF
TGTGCCAGCAGCTCCCACAGGGTTTCCTACAATGAGCAGTTCTTC
>.|TRBV24-1|TRBJ2-1|many
CATSAARFLPYNEQFF
TGTGCCACCAGTGCTGCTCGGTTCTTACCCTACAATGAGCAGTTCTTC
>.|TRBV5-6|TRBJ2-7|many
CASSFRSGGYEQYF
TGTGCCAGCAGCTTTCGGTCCGGCGGCTACGAGCAGTACTTC
>TRBD1|TRBV27|TRBJ1-5|.
CASSSGGPDQPQHF
TGTGCCAGCAGCTCAGGGGGGCCAGATCAGCCCCAGCATTTT
>.|TRBV6-5|TRBJ1-2|many
CASRLRVQGEHGYTF
TGTGCCAGCAGGTTAAGAGTTCAAGGGGAGCATGGCTACACCTTC